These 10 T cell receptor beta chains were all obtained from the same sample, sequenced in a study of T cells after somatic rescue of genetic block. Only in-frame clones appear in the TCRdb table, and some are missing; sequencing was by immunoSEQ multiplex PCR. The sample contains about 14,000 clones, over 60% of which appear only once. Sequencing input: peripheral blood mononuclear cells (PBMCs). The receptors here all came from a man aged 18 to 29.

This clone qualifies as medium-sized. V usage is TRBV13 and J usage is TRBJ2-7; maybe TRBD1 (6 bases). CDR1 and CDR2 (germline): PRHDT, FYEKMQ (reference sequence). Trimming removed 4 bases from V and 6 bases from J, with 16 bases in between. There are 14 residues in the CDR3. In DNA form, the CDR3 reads TGTGCCAGCAGCTCTTTCGATCGGACAGTCGAGCAGTACTTC. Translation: CASSSFDRTVEQYF. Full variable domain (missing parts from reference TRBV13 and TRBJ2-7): AAGVIQSPRHLIKEKRETATLKCYPIPRHDTVYWYQQGPGQDPQFLISFYEKMQSDKGSIPDRFSAQQFSDYHSELNMSSLELGDSALYFCASSSFDRTVEQYFGPGTRLTVT.

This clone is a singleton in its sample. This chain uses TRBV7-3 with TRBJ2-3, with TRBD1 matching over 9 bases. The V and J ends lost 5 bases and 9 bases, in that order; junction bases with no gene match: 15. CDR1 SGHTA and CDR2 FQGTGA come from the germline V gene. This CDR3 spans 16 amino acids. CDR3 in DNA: TGTGCCAGCAGCCCAAGTGGACAGGGGAGATTCGGGACGCAGTATTTT. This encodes CASSPSGQGRFGTQYF.

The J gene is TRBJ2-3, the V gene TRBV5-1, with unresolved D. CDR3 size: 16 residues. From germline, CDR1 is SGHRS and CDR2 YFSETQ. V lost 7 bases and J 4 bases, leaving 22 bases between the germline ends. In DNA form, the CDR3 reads TGCGCCAGCTGTCCCTATCTGGCCCATGGGGCAGATACGCAGTATTTT. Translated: CASCPYLAHGADTQYF.

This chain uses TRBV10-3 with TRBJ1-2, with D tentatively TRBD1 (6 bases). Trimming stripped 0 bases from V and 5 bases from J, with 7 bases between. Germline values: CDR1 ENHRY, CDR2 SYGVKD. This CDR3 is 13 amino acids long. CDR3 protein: CAISESRGYGYTF. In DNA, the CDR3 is TGTGCCATCAGTGAGTCGAGGGGGTATGGCTACACCTTC.

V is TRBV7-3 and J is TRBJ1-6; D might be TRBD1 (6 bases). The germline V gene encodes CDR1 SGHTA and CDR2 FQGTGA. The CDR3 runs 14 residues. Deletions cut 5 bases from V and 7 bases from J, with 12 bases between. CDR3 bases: TGTGCCAGCAGCCCTCAGGGGCCCAATTCACCCCTCCACTTT. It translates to CASSPQGPNSPLHF.

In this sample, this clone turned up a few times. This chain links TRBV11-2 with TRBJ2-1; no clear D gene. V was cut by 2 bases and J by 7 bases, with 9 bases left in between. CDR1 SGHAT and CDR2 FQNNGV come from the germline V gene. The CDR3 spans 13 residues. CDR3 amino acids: CASSLTGWNEQFF. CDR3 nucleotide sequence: TGTGCCAGCAGCTTAACCGGCTGGAATGAGCAGTTCTTC.

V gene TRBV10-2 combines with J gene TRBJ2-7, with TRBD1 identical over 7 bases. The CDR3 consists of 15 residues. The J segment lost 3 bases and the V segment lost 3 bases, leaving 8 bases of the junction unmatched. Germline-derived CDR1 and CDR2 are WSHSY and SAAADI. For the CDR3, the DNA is TGCGCCAGCAGTGAACAGGGGTTGACCAACTACGAGCAGTACTTC. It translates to CASSEQGLTNYEQYF.

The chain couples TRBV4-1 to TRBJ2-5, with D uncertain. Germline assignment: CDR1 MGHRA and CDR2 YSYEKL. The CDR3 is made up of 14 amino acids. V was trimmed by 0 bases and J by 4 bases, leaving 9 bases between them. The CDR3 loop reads CASSQDVGRETQYF. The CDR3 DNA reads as TGCGCCAGCAGCCAAGATGTGGGCCGAGAGACCCAGTACTTC.

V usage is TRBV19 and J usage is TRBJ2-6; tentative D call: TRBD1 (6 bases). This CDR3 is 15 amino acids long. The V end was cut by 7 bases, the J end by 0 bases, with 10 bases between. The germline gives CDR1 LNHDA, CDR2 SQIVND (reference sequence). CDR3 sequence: CASTRQVSGANVLTF. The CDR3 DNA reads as TGTGCCAGTACTAGACAGGTCTCTGGGGCCAACGTCCTGACTTTC.

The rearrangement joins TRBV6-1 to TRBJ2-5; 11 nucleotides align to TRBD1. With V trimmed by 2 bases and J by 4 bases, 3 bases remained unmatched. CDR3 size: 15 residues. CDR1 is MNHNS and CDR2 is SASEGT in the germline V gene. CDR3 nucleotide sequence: TGTGCCAGCAGTGAAAGGGGACAGGGGGGAGAGACCCAGTACTTC. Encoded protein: CASSERGQGGETQYF.